The 28 T cell receptor beta chains below come from one sample, sequenced in a study of T cell responses to AZD1222 COVID-19 vaccine. Here immunoSEQ multiplex PCR was the method, and the copy in TCRdb shows in-frame clones only, minus some. The data contain over 130,000 clones, about 91% of them singletons. The sample was peripheral blood, taken on day 0 of AZD1222 vaccination. These receptor sequences come from an adult in good health.

This chain links TRBV6-5 with TRBJ2-7; no definite D call. CDR1 MNHEY and CDR2 SVGAGI come from the germline V gene. The CDR3 covers 11 residues. Trimming pared 10 bases from V and 5 bases from J, leaving 12 bases between. DNA of the CDR3: TGTGCCACCTCCTTGTGGGACGAGCAGTACTTC. It translates to CATSLWDEQYF.

This chain links TRBV5-6 with TRBJ2-7, with D maybe TRBD2 (5 bases). The germline CDR1 and CDR2 sequences are SGHDT and YYEEEE. The ends were cut back, 4 bases at V and 7 bases at J, with 21 bases in the middle. The CDR3 has 15 residues. CDR3 nucleotides: TGTGCCAGCAGCCCCGCCGGACCGGGAAGGAATGAGCAGTACTTC. It translates to CASSPAGPGRNEQYF.

This chain joins TRBV18 and TRBJ2-7; D might be TRBD1 or TRBD2, each matching 5 bases. Germline CDR1 and CDR2: KGHSH and LQKENI. The ends were cut back, 8 bases at V and 0 bases at J, with 11 bases in the middle. The CDR3 length is 13 residues. For the CDR3, the DNA is TGTGCCAGCGAGGTTGGGGGCTCCTACGAGCAGTACTTC. Its protein is CASEVGGSYEQYF.

V usage is TRBV2 and J usage is TRBJ1-2, with D hard to call. Germline CDR1 reads SNHLY; CDR2 reads FYNNEI. CDR3 length: 13 amino acids. The germline V and J ends were trimmed by 10 bases and 1 base, with 13 bases remaining between them. In DNA form, the CDR3 reads TGTGCCACGAGTTTCGGGAATAACTATGGCTACACCTTC. It translates to CATSFGNNYGYTF.

CDR3 sequence: CASSPDRIEVTQYF. As DNA, the CDR3 is TGTGCCAGCAGCCCAGACAGAATTGAGGTGACCCAGTACTTC. This chain uses TRBV3-1 (or the pseudogene TRBV3-2) with TRBJ2-5; D is perhaps TRBD1 (5 bases). Trimming cost V 4 bases and J 7 bases, with 16 bases left between them. The V gene's germline CDR1 is LGHDT and CDR2 YNNKEL (reference sequence). This CDR3 is 14 amino acids long.

The V and J genes are TRBV5-1 and TRBJ1-1; D is unclear. V was clipped by 0 bases and J by 5 bases, with 17 bases between them. CDR1 is SGHRS and CDR2 is YFSETQ in the germline V gene. This CDR3 is 16 amino acids long. This chain's CDR3 is CASSLAFTVPGTEAFF. DNA of the CDR3: TGCGCCAGCAGCTTGGCCTTTACAGTGCCCGGAACTGAAGCTTTCTTT.

This rearrangement joins TRBV28 to TRBJ1-2, with 7 bases aligning to TRBD1. CDR3 length equals 14 residues. From germline, CDR1 is MDHEN and CDR2 SYDVKM. The ends lost 7 bases at V and 3 bases at J; junction bases unmatched: 8. In DNA form, the CDR3 reads TGTGCCAGCAACTCCTGGGACAGATACTATGGCTACACCTTC. Protein sequence: CASNSWDRYYGYTF.

This chain joins TRBV7-2 and TRBJ2-7; 9 bases are a match to TRBD2. In germline, CDR1 is SGHTA, CDR2 FQGNSA. CDR3 length: 14 residues. J lost 4 bases, V lost 5 bases, and 6 bases had no gene match. Here the CDR3 reads CASSTTSGLYEQYF. The CDR3 DNA sequence: TGTGCCAGCAGCACAACTAGCGGGCTGTACGAGCAGTACTTC.

The J gene is TRBJ2-5, the V gene TRBV12-3 or TRBV12-4, with D uncertain. V lost 2 bases and J lost 7, with 11 bases in between. This CDR3 contains 13 residues. The CDR3 here is CASSLNHRGTQYF. The CDR3 DNA follows: TGTGCCAGCAGTTTAAACCATAGAGGGACCCAGTACTTC.

The V and J genes are TRBV11-1 and TRBJ2-7; D remains ambiguous. This CDR3 is 11 amino acids long. V shed 1 base and J shed 7 bases, with 5 bases lying between them. CDR1 is SGHAT, CDR2 FQDESV, per germline (reference sequence). The CDR3 DNA follows: TGTGCCAGCAGCTTAGAGGGAGAGCAGTACTTC. Protein: CASSLEGEQYF.

This clone was seen a few times. The chain uses TRBV18 and TRBJ1-4; D gene unclear. With 6 bases removed from V and 0 bases from J, the gap between germline ends came to 11 bases. Looked up from germline, CDR1 is KGHSH and CDR2 is LQKENI. This CDR3 contains 15 residues. The CDR3 is CASSFRFATNEKLFF. The CDR3 nucleotides are TGTGCCAGCTCGTTCCGATTTGCAACTAATGAAAAACTGTTTTTT.

The chain employs TRBV21-1 and TRBJ2-5; the table assigns TRBD2, which was not confirmed against the DNA. TRBV21-1 is designated a pseudogene. The CDR3 loop spans 15 amino acids. CDR3 loop: CASSNIRLVRETQYF. CDR3 DNA sequence: TGTGCCAGCAGCAATATACGGCTAGTCAGAGAGACCCAGTACTTC.

The chain has TRBV7-2 and TRBJ2-7; 12 positions match TRBD2. This CDR3 is built from 16 residues. Unmatched junction bases numbered 6, after V lost 1 base and J lost 5 bases. CDR1 and CDR2 (germline): SGHTA, FQGNSA. CDR3 nucleotides: TGTGCCAGCAGCTTAGGGGGTGCTAGCGGGAGGGACGAGCAGTACTTC. As protein: CASSLGGASGRDEQYF.

This sequence joins TRBV7-6 and TRBJ2-1; 8 bases align to TRBD2. Trimming at V came to 5 bases and at J to 5 bases, leaving 8 bases not matched to a gene. The CDR3 is made up of 15 amino acids. CDR1 SGHVS and CDR2 FNYEAQ come from the germline V gene. The CDR3 DNA is TGTGCCAGCAGCCAACCGGGACTAGGAAACAATGAGCAGTTCTTC. Its protein is CASSQPGLGNNEQFF.

The rearrangement links TRBV30 to TRBJ2-4; 13 nucleotides align to TRBD2. The ends lost 3 bases at V and 4 bases at J; junction bases unmatched: 3. The CDR3 extends over 15 amino acids. Germline V gives CDR1 GTSNPN, CDR2 SVGIG (reference sequence). The DNA for the CDR3 is TGTGCCTGGAGGCGGGGACTAGCGGGAAAAAACATTCAGTACTTC. Protein product: CAWRRGLAGKNIQYF.

Only a few counts were recorded for this clone. This same CDR3 is encoded by further DNA sequences in the sample. The J gene is TRBJ2-1, the V gene TRBV6-2 or TRBV6-3; the D gene is possibly TRBD2 (5 bases). Germline loops: CDR1 MNHEY, CDR2 SVGEGT. CDR3 length: 16 residues. The V and J ends lost 5 bases and 3 bases respectively, with 17 bases between them. The CDR3 DNA is TGTGCCAGCAGTCCCTTAACTAGTGGGCTCTACAATGAGCAGTTCTTC. It yields the protein CASSPLTSGLYNEQFF.

The V call is TRBV3-1 (or the pseudogene TRBV3-2), the J call TRBJ2-4; D possibly corresponds to TRBD1 (6 bases). Germline values: CDR1 LGHDT, CDR2 YNNKEL (reference sequence). CDR3 size: 13 residues. V lost 1 base, J lost 12 bases, and 13 bases lay in between. In DNA, the CDR3 is TGTGCCAGCAGCCAAGGGAACAGGGTTTCTCAGTACTTC. Residues: CASSQGNRVSQYF.

The chain recombines TRBV14 with TRBJ2-1; TRBD2 aligns across 10 bases. J lost 4 bases, V lost 4 bases, and 7 bases had no gene match. CDR3 length: 16 residues. Germline assignment: CDR1 SGHDN and CDR2 FVKESK. As DNA, the CDR3 is TGTGCCAGCAGCCTCCGGACTAGCGGCCTATACAATGAGCAGTTCTTC. Its protein is CASSLRTSGLYNEQFF.

J is TRBJ1-5 and V is TRBV19; 7 bases align to TRBD1. With V trimmed by 6 bases and J by 6 bases, 14 bases remained unmatched. The V gene's germline CDR1 is LNHDA and CDR2 SQIVND (reference sequence). CDR3 size: 16 residues. The CDR3 spells CASRGGIWGLGQPQHF. Written as DNA, the CDR3 is TGTGCCAGTAGAGGGGGCATTTGGGGCTTGGGTCAGCCCCAGCATTTT.

The V call is TRBV19, the J call TRBJ1-2; D call uncertain. This CDR3 contains 12 residues. CDR1 is LNHDA, CDR2 SQIVND, per germline (reference sequence). With 6 bases removed from V and 5 bases from J, the gap between germline ends came to 10 bases. The CDR3 DNA sequence: TGTGCCAGTAGGTCACAGATTTATGGCTACACCTTC. It translates to CASRSQIYGYTF.

This clone has only a few counts. CDR3 protein: CASSQRFPGQGRGNTIYF. The CDR3 DNA is TGCGCCAGCAGCCAAAGATTCCCCGGACAGGGGAGAGGAAACACCATATATTTT. This sequence joins TRBV4-1 and TRBJ1-3; 9 bases are a match to TRBD1. The trim removed 2 bases at V and 4 bases at J, leaving 12 bases unmatched. CDR3 length: 18 residues. Germline CDR1 MGHRA, CDR2 YSYEKL.

This sequence joins TRBV19 and TRBJ2-2; possible D gene TRBD1, 5 bases. V shed 4 bases and J shed 0 bases, with 9 bases lying between them. Germline V gives CDR1 LNHDA, CDR2 SQIVND (reference sequence). The CDR3 consists of 15 residues. DNA for the CDR3: TGTGCCAGTAGTAGTGGGGCCGCGAACACCGGGGAGCTGTTTTTT. It translates to CASSSGAANTGELFF.

The V call is TRBV7-9, the J call TRBJ2-5, with 9 bases aligning to TRBD1. Germline V gene sequence: CDR1 SEHNR, CDR2 FQNEAQ (reference sequence). V dropped 5 bases and J dropped 4; count of bases not matched to a gene: 2. CDR3 length: 13 amino acids. The DNA of the CDR3 is TGTGCCAGCAGCGGGACAGGGAGAGAGACCCAGTACTTC. It specifies CASSGTGRETQYF.

The chain links TRBV4-1 to TRBJ1-2; no firm D call. Trimming cost V 1 base and J 5 bases, with 14 bases left between them. The germline gives CDR1 MGHRA, CDR2 YSYEKL. CDR3 length equals 15 residues. The CDR3 DNA reads as TGCGCCAGCAGCCAAGCGGGAAGTAACCTTTATGGCTACACCTTC. This translates into CASSQAGSNLYGYTF.

The V gene is TRBV5-1, the J gene TRBJ1-4; D gene unclear. Germline CDR1 reads SGHRS; CDR2 reads YFSETQ. V was shortened by 5 bases and J by 3 bases, with 11 bases between the two germline ends. The length of the CDR3 is 14 residues. The CDR3 DNA reads as TGCGCCAGCAGAGGAGGCGGATCTAATGAAAAACTGTTTTTT. It specifies CASRGGGSNEKLFF.

This clone was observed once. This chain joins TRBV18 and TRBJ1-3; D is ambiguous. CDR1 is KGHSH and CDR2 is LQKENI in the germline V gene. Trimming left V 3 bases short and J 8 bases short, with 11 bases between. The CDR3 consists of 13 residues. This CDR3 is CASSPDIRDTIYF. The CDR3 DNA is TGTGCCAGCTCACCCGACATACGGGACACCATATATTTT.

The V call is TRBV6-5, the J call TRBJ2-3, with 7 bases lining up with TRBD2. With 7 bases clipped from V and 4 bases from J, the junction kept 5 bases outside the gene matches. Germline V gene lookup returns CDR1 MNHEY and CDR2 SVGAGI. The CDR3 covers 13 residues. This CDR3 reads CASNPSGADTQYF. CDR3 DNA sequence: TGTGCCAGCAACCCTAGCGGTGCAGATACGCAGTATTTT.

The chain carries TRBV10-1 and TRBJ1-2; D is ambiguous. CDR1 is WNHNN, CDR2 SYGVQD, per germline (reference sequence). The CDR3 loop spans 15 amino acids. Between the trimmed V and J ends, which lost 2 bases and 8 bases, there was a span of 18 bases. CDR3 DNA: TGCGCCAGCAGTGAGCCTTCGACGGTCATAAGGGGCTACACCTTC. Translating gives CASSEPSTVIRGYTF.